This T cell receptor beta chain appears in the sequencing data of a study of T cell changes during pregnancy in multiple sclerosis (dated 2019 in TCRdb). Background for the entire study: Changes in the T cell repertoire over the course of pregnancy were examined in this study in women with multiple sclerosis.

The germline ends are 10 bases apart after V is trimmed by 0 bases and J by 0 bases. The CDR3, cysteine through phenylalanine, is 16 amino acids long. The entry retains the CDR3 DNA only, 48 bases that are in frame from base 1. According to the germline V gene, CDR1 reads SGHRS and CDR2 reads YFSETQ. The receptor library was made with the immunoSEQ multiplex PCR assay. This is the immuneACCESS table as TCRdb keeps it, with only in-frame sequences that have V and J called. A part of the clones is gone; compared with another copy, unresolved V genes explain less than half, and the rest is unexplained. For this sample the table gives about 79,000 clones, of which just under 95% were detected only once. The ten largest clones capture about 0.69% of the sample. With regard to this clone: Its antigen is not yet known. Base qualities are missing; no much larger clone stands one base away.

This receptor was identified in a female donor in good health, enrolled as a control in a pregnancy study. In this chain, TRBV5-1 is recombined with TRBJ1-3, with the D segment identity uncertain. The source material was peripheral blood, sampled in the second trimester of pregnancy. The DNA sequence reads TGCGCCAGCAGCTTGGAGCGACCCTACTCTGGAAACACCATATATTTT. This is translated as CASSLERPYSGNTIYF. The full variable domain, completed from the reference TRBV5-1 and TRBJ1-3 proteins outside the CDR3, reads KAGVTQTPRYLIKTRGQQVTLSCSPISGHRSVSWYQQTPGQGLQFLFEYFSETQRNKGNFPGRFSGRQFSNSRSEMNVSTLELGDSALYLCASSLERPYSGNTIYFGEGSWLTVV.